These 3 T cell receptor beta chains share one sample of origin, sequenced in a study of blood T cells in healthy people across ages. PCR was performed a second time for about 7 to 11 cycles using a sample-barcoded 5' primer and a J-beta primer mix. TCRdb reprocessed the 5' RACE reads with MiXCR, giving one entry per CDR3 protein. The sample holds over 500,000 distinct CDR3 sequences, roughly half seen once. The specimen was blood. The receptors originated from a woman of 80 years or more in good health.

This clonotype was observed a few times. The chain combines TRBV25-1 with TRBJ2-3; no clear D. The CDR3 is made up of 12 amino acids. Germline CDR1 reads MGHDK; CDR2 reads SYGVNS. The CDR3 DNA sequence: TGTGCAGCAGGCGGTAGCACAGATACGCAGTATTTT. It codes for CAAGGSTDTQYF.

The V and J genes are TRBV5-1 and TRBJ2-4, with D tentatively TRBD1 (6 bases). The end of the DNA aligns better with TRBJ2-7, so the J call may be wrong. The CDR3 sequence is 17 residues long. CDR1 is SGHRS, CDR2 YFSETQ, per germline. CDR3 nucleotide sequence: TGCGCCAGCAGCTTTCAATCCACGAGGGGGAACCTCTACGAGCAGTACTTC. Translating it yields CASSFQSTRGNLYEQYF.

DNA for the CDR3: TGCAGCCGAAGCGGGAGGACTAGGAATGAGCAGTTCTTC. Its protein product is CSRSGRTRNEQFF. The V gene is TRBV20-1, the J gene TRBJ2-1; TRBD2 matches at 9 bases. The germline V gene encodes CDR1 DFQATT and CDR2 SNEGSKA (reference sequence). CDR3 length equals 13 residues.